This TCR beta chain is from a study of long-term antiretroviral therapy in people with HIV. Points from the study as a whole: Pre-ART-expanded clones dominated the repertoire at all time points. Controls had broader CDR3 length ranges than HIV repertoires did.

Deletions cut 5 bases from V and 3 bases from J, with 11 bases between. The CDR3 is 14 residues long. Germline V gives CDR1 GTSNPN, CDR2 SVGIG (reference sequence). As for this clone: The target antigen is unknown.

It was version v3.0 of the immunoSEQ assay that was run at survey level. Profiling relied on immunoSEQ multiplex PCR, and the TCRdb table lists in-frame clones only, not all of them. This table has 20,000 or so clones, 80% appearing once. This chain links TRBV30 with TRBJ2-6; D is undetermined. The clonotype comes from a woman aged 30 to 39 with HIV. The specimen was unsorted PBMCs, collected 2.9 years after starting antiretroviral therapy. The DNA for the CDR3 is TGTGCCTGGGATAGAGGTTATGGGGCCAACGTCCTGACTTTC. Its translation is CAWDRGYGANVLTF.